This T cell receptor (beta chain) was captured in a study of shared clonotypes between healthy human individuals. Produced via immunoSEQ multiplex PCR; TCRdb's table is partial and in-frame only. The data show around 2.1 million clones, roughly 91% seen once. CDR3 length equals 15 residues. J was trimmed by 1 base and V by 4 bases; bases with no gene match: 6. Germline values: CDR1 SGHRS, CDR2 YFSETQ. Naive CD8 cells comprised CD45RO-negative, CCR7-positively selected cells, excluding terminally differentiated effector memory CD45RA+ cells. With regard to this clone: Other nucleotide sequences from this sample produce the same CDR3.

Sequencing was done on a sample of naive CD8+ T cells from PBMCs. The source of this sequence is a man younger than 35 in good health. Some clones in this sample may be carry-over from other donors' samples. The chain carries TRBV5-1 and TRBJ2-7, with 9 positions matching TRBD1. The CDR3 sequence is CASSPGTGLSYEQYF. CDR3 DNA: TGCGCCAGCAGCCCGGGGACAGGGTTGTCCTACGAGCAGTACTTC. The full variable domain, rest sourced from reference TRBV5-1 and TRBJ2-7, is KAGVTQTPRYLIKTRGQQVTLSCSPISGHRSVSWYQQTPGQGLQFLFEYFSETQRNKGNFPGRFSGRQFSNSRSEMNVSTLELGDSALYLCASSPGTGLSYEQYFGPGTRLTVT.